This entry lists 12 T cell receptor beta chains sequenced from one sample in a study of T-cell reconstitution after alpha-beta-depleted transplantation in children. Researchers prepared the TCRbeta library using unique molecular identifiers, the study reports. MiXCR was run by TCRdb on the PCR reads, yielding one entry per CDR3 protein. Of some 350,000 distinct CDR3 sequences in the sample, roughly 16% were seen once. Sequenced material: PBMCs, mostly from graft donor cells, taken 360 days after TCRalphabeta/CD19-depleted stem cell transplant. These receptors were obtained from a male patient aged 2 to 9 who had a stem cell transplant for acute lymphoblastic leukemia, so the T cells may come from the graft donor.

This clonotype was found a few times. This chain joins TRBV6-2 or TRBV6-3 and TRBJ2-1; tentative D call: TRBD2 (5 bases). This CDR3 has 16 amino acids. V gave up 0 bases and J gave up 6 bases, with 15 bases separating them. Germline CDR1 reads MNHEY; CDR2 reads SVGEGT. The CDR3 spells CASSYSEGSYSNEQFF. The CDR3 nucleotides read TGTGCCAGCAGTTACTCCGAAGGGAGCTATAGCAATGAGCAGTTCTTC.

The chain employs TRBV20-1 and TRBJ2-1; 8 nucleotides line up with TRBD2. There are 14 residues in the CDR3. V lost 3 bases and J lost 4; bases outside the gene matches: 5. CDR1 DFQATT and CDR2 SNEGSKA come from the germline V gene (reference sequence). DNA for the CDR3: TGCAGTGCTAGTTCGGCGGGAGGATACAATGAGCAGTTCTTC. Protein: CSASSAGGYNEQFF.

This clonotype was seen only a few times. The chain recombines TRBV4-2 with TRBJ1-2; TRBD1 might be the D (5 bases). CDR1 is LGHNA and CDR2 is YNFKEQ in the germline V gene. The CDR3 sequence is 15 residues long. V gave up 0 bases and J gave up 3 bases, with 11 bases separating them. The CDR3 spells CASSQEARVYYGYTF. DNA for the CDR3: TGTGCCAGCAGCCAAGAAGCCAGGGTTTACTATGGCTACACCTTC.

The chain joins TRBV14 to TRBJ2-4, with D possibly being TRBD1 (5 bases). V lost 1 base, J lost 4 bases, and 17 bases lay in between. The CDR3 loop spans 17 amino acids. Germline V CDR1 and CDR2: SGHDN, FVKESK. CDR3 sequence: CASSQGAGYLFKNIQYF. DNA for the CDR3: TGTGCCAGCAGCCAAGGCGCAGGGTATCTATTTAAAAACATTCAGTACTTC.

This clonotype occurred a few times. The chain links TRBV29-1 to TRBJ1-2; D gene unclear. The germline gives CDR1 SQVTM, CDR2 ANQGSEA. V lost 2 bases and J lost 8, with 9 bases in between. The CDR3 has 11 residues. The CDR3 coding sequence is TGCAGCGTTGAAACGATGGAGGGCTACACCTTC. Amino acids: CSVETMEGYTF.

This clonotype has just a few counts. Written as DNA, the CDR3 is TGCGCCAGCAGCCCAACTAGGGGCGATACGCAGTATTTT. Translation: CASSPTRGDTQYF. The chain joins TRBV4-3 to TRBJ2-3; D possibly matches TRBD1 or TRBD2 (5 bases each). V was clipped by 4 bases and J by 6 bases, with 11 bases between them. The CDR3 totals 13 residues. Per the germline V gene, CDR1 is LGHNA and CDR2 is YSLEER.

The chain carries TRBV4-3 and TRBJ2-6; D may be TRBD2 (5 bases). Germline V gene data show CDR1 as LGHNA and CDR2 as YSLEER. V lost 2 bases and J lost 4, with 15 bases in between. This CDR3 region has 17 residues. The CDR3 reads CASSQYLSGEGANVLTF. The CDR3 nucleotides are TGCGCCAGCAGCCAATACCTCTCTGGGGAGGGGGCCAACGTCCTGACTTTC.

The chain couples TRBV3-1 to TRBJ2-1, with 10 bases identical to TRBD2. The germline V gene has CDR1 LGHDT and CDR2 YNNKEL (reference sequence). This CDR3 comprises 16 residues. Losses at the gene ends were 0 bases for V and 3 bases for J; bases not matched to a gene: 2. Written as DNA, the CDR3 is TGTGCCAGCAGCCAAGATCCTAGCGGGAGCTACAATGAGCAGTTCTTC. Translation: CASSQDPSGSYNEQFF.

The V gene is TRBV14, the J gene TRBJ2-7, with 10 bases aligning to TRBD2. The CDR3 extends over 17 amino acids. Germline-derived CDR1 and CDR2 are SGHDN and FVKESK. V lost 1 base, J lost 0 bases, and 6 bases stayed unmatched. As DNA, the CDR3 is TGTGCCAGCAGCCAAGGCCCAGCGGGAGGGCCCTCCTACGAGCAGTACTTC. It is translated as CASSQGPAGGPSYEQYF.

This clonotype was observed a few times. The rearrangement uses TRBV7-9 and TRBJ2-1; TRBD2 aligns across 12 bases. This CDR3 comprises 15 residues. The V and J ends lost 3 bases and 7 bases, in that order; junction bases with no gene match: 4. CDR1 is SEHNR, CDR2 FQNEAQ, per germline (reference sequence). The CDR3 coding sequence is TGTGCCAGCAGCTTGACGCTAGCGGGAGGGAATGAGCAGTTCTTC. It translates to CASSLTLAGGNEQFF.

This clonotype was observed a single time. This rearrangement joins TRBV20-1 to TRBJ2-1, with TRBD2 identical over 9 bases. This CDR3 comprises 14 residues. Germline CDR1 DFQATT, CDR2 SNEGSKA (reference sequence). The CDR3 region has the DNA TGCAGCTGCGGCCGGACTAGCGTCTACAATGAGCAGTTCTTC. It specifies CSCGRTSVYNEQFF.

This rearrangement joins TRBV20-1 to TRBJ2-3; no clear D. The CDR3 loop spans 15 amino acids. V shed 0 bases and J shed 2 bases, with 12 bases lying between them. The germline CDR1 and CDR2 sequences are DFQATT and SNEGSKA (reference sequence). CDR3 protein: CSARDRAFNTDTQYF. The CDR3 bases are TGCAGTGCTAGAGATAGAGCCTTCAACACAGATACGCAGTATTTT.